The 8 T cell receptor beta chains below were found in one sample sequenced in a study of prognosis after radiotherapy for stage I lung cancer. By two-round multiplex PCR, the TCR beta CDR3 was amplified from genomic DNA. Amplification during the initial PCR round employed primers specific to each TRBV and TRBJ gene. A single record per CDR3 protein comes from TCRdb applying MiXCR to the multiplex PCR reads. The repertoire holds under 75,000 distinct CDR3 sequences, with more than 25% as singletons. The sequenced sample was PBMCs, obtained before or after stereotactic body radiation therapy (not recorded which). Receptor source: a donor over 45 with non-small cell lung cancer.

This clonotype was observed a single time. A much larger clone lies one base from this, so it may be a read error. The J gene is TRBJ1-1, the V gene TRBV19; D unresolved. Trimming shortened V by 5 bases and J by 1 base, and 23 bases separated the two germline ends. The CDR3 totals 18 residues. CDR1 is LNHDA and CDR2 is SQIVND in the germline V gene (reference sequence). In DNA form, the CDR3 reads TGTGCCAGTAGTTTCCCCGGGAGAGCAGGACTGTCGAACACTGAAGCTTTCTTT. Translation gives CASSFPGRAGLSNTEAFF.

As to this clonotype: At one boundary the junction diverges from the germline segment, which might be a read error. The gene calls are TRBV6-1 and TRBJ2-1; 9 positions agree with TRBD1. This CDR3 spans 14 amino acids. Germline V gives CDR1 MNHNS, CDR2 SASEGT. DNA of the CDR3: TGTGCCAGCAGAGAAGCCCTACAGGGGGCTAGTGCGTTCTTC. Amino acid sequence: CASREALQGASAFF.

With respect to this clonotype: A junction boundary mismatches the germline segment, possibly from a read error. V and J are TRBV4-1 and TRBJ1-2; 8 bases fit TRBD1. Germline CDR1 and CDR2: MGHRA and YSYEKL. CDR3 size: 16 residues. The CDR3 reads CASSQERSRGQSGNTF. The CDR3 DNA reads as TGCGCCAGCAGCCAGGAGAGGTCCAGGGGGCAATCTGGCAACACCTTC.

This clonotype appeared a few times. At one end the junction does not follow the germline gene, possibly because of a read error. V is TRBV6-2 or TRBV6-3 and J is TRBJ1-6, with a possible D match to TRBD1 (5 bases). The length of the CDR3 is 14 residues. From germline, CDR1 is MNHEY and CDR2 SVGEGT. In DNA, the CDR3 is TGTGCCAGCAGTTGTTCGGGGCGGAATTCACCCCTCCATTTT. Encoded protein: CASSCSGRNSPLHF.

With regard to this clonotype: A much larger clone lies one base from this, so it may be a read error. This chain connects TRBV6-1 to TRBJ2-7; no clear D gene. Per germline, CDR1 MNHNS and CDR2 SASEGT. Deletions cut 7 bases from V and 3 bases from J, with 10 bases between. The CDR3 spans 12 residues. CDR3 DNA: TGTGCCAGCATGGCAGGAAACTACGAGCAGTACTTC. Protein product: CASMAGNYEQYF.

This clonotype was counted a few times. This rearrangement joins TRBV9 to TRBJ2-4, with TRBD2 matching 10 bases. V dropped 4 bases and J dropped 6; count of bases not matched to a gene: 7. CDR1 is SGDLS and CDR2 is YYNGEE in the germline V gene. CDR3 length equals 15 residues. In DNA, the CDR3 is TGTGCCAGCAGCCCAGCTAGCGGGGGAAGAAACATTCAGTACTTC. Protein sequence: CASSPASGGRNIQYF.

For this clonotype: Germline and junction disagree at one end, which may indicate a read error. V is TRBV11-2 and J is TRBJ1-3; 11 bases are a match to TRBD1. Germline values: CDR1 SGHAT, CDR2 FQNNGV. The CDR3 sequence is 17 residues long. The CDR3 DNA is TGTGCCGGCCGGGGACAGGGGGTTCTATCAAGTGGAAGCACCATATATTTT. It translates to CAGRGQGVLSSGSTIYF.

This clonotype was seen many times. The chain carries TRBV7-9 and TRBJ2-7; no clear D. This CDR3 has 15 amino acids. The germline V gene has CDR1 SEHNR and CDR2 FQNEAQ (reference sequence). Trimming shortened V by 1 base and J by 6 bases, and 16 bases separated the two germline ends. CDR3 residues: CASSLGSTRRSEQYF. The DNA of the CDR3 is TGTGCCAGCAGCTTAGGGTCCACCCGAAGGAGCGAGCAGTACTTC.